The entry below describes one T cell receptor (beta chain). This clonotype was found a few times. Its antigen specificity is not known. Nothing much larger sits one base from this clone, and base qualities are not available. Ends trimmed: V by 0 bases, J by 5 bases; bases unmatched to a gene: 5. Via the germline V gene (reference sequence), CDR1 is LGHDT and CDR2 YNNKEL. From the cysteine up to the phenylalanine, the CDR3 has a length of 16 residues. The sequence is cut down to CDR3 DNA, 48 bases in frame from base 1. Libraries were built with RT-PCR. Sequencing relied on a NextSeq 550. The public reads were reprocessed in TCRdb via fastp at Q25 and MiXCR, keeping in-frame beta chains. Rows with one shared CDR3 protein collapse into an entry with the most common genes and DNA. The sample table records hundreds of thousands of distinct CDR3 sequences; 11% to 15% of these occur just once. 11% of the sample is in the top ten clones.

The data stem from a study of patients and donors after allogeneic stem cell transplantation (dated by TCRdb to 2020 to 2022). Sample: blood, either unsorted or a sorted T cell fraction (not recorded which). Recombination joined TRBV3-1 with TRBJ2-1; 9 central nucleotides agree with TRBD2. This TCR came from a human donor who was either an allogeneic HSCT recipient or a stem cell or donor lymphocyte infusion donor (not recorded which). It is not recorded whose cells these are; they may come from a transplant donor. The CDR3 region has the sequence CASSQDYGLANNEQFF. The DNA sequence is as follows: TGTGCCAGCAGCCAAGATTATGGACTAGCGAACAATGAGCAGTTCTTC.